This T cell receptor (beta chain) stems from a study of post-analysis software for immune sequencing data. Study-wide findings and caveats: Multiple sclerosis patients showed significantly lower normalized Chao1 diversity than controls did. Samples from a shared batch, those prepared together, strongly co-clustered by F measure. Relative to controls, patients had a few TRBV segments at higher frequency, with TRBV5-6, TRBV5-1 and TRBV20-1 among these.

Germline V gene data show CDR1 as SGDLS and CDR2 as YYNGEE. This CDR3 is 15 amino acids long. The library was made from cDNA and included unique molecular identifiers. The yield from about 1 to 10 million T cells was approximately 500,000 cDNA molecules in total. TCRdb ran MiXCR on the PCR reads and lists one entry per CDR3 protein. The sample carries approximately 570,000 distinct CDR3 sequences, 44% recorded once. Note on this clonotype: Antigen: not known. Sequence at one end of the junction differs from germline and may be a read error.

Sequencing was carried out using blood. The sequence derives from a girl aged 10 to 17 with multiple sclerosis. The rearrangement uses TRBV9 and TRBJ2-3; D is tentatively TRBD1 or TRBD2 (5 bases each). Written as DNA, the CDR3 is TGTGCCAGCAGCTTACACTTCGCTAGCACAGGTACGCAGTATTTT. This sequence encodes CASSLHFASTGTQYF.